The clone carrying this T cell receptor beta chain was observed a few times. This specimen belongs to a study of blood T cells in healthy people across ages. A J-beta primer mix and a sample-barcoded 5' primer were used in a second PCR of roughly 6 to 12 cycles. TCRdb re-derived calls from the 5' RACE reads in MiXCR, one entry per CDR3 protein. The repertoire has 600,000 to 900,000 distinct CDR3 sequences, 20% to 30% of them found once; the top ten carry about 3%. V dropped 8 bases and J dropped 5 bases, with 12 bases sitting between them. The germline V gene has CDR1 SGHTA and CDR2 FQGNSA. The CDR3 runs to 12 residues. This sample was also put to use in a study of T cells of mothers and their children. That work adds: All donors were healthy and Caucasian; they were a few mothers and their six children. Versus unrelated pairs, overlap was slightly higher in related mother-child pairs, without reaching significance. At a sensitivity of around 100 clones per million clonotypes, no persistent microchimeric T cell clones appeared.

The sequence was obtained from a boy aged 5-17 years in good health. Sequencing was carried out using blood. The chain combines TRBV7-2 with TRBJ2-5, with unresolved D. CDR3 sequence (DNA): TGTGCCAGCCAAGCCCCCGGGGAGACCCAGTACTTC. Its translation: CASQAPGETQYF.